The TCR beta chain under discussion was sequenced for a study of shared clonotypes between healthy human individuals. Across the study: Three plates were used per donor for CD4 naive, three for CD4 memory, two for CD8 naive and one for CD8 memory. Study-level results: With few donors, the genetic and exposure-history diversity represented was limited.

Method: immunoSEQ multiplex PCR; TCRdb's copy keeps in-frame clones and lacks some. The repertoire holds roughly 2.6 million clones, with approximately 92% as singletons. Regarding this clone: Its antigen is not identified.

The germline gives CDR1 MDHEN, CDR2 SYDVKM. V was shortened by 2 bases and J by 8 bases, with 12 bases between the two germline ends. The CDR3 contains 13 residues. Sequenced sample: naive CD4+ T cells sorted from blood. The subset is: CD45RA+ positively selected. This TCR came from a man aged 18 to 30 in good health. This chain uses TRBV28 with TRBJ1-2; tentatively, D is TRBD1 (5 bases). The CDR3 coding sequence is TGTGCCAGCAGTTTAAGTGGGGCCATAGGCTACACCTTC. It translates to CASSLSGAIGYTF.